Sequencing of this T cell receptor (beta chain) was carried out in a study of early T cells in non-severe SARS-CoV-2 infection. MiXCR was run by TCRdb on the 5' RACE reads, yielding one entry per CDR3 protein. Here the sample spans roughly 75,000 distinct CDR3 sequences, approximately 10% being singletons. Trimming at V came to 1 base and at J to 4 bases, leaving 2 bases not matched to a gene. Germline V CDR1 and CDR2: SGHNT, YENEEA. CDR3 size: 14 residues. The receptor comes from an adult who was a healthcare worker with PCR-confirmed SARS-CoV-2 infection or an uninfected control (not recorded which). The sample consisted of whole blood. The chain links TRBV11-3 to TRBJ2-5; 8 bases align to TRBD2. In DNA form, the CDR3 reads TGTGCCAGCAGCTTAGGTGGGACTAGAGAGACCCAGTACTTC. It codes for CASSLGGTRETQYF.